This TCR beta chain was documented in a study of T cells in Graves' hyperthyroidism and ophthalmopathy. Using RNA transcripts as the source, TCR beta CDR3 regions were amplified. Initially, a first-round RT-PCR of the TCR CDR3 employed the HTBI primer set. TCRdb re-called the multiplex PCR reads through MiXCR, storing one row per CDR3 protein. Here the sample spans about 570,000 distinct CDR3 sequences, roughly 46% being singletons. CDR1 and CDR2 (germline): SGHDT, YYEEEE. V lost 1 base and J 5 bases, leaving 12 bases between the germline ends. CDR3 length equals 14 residues. This clonotype appeared many times.

This receptor was taken from an adult woman with Graves' disease, either hyperthyroidism or ophthalmopathy (not recorded which). Source material: peripheral blood or thyroid tissue (not recorded which). The chain couples TRBV5-6 to TRBJ2-5, with D hard to call. CDR3 loop: CASSLPLGAETQYF. Here the CDR3 DNA reads TGTGCCAGCAGCTTGCCCCTAGGAGCGGAGACCCAGTACTTC.